This TCR beta chain emerged from a study of cytotoxic CD8 clonotypes in ibrutinib-treated CLL. Profiling relied on immunoSEQ multiplex PCR, and the TCRdb table lists in-frame clones only, not all of them. The sample shows about 30,000 clones, 57% of them seen only once. The sample holds a few counts of this clone. No antigen is known for it. Findings of the study overall: Clonality rose at ibrutinib response and fell back toward baseline at progression.

From germline, CDR1 is LNHDA and CDR2 SQIVND (reference sequence). Trimming pared 5 bases from V and 2 bases from J, leaving 12 bases between. The CDR3 sequence is 14 residues long. This sample comprised PBMCs, obtained before ibrutinib treatment. The chain uses TRBV19 and TRBJ2-5; a weak D match, TRBD2 (6 bases). The clonotype was recovered from a human donor with chronic lymphocytic leukemia. CDR3 sequence reads: CASSQAGRQETQYF. CDR3 DNA: TGTGCCAGTAGTCAGGCGGGGCGGCAAGAGACCCAGTACTTC.